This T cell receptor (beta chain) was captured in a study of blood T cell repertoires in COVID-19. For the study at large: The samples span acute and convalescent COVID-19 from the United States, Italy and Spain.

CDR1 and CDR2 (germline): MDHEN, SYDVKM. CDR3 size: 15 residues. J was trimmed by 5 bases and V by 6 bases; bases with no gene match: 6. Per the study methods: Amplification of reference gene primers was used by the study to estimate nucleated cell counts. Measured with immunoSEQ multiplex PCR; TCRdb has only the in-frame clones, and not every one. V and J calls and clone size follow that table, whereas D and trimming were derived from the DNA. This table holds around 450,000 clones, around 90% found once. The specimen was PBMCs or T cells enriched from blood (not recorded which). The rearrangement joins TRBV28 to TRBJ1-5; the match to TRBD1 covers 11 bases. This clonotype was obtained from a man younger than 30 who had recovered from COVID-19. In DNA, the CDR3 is TGTGCCAGCAGCGGACAGGGGGCGGGGGATCAGCCCCAGCATTTT. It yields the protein CASSGQGAGDQPQHF.